Following are 22 T cell receptor beta chains from one sample sequenced in a study of shared T cell receptors in the human thymus. Clones were read by immunoSEQ multiplex PCR, and TCRdb kept only the in-frame ones, dropping some. This sample has about 660,000 clones, with roughly 90% found just once. This sample was also put to use in a study of human thymus T cells.

Sequencing input: thymocytes. The receptor source for this set is a boy younger than two with a congenital heart defect.

The genes are TRBV29-1 and TRBJ2-1; perhaps TRBD2 as D (6 bases). V was pared by 1 base and J by 4 bases, with 14 bases between. The CDR3 is made up of 15 amino acids. In germline, CDR1 is SQVTM, CDR2 ANQGSEA. The CDR3 region is CSVEVGLAPYNEQFF. CDR3 coding DNA: TGCAGCGTTGAAGTAGGGCTAGCGCCATACAATGAGCAGTTCTTC.

This chain links TRBV23-1 with TRBJ2-1; 14 nucleotides line up with TRBD2. TRBV23-1 is an open reading frame, and its role is uncertain. Germline trimming cut 4 bases from V and 6 bases from J; bases unmatched to any gene: 23. This CDR3 has 22 amino acids. The CDR3: CASSRSSAGLAGDWRLGNEQFF. CDR3 bases: TGCGCCAGCAGTCGCTCCAGCGCGGGACTAGCGGGAGACTGGAGATTAGGCAATGAGCAGTTCTTC.

The chain is built from TRBV10-3 and TRBJ2-1; 7 bases align to TRBD2. The CDR3 has 15 amino acids. CDR1 is ENHRY and CDR2 is SYGVKD in the germline V gene. The V segment lost 8 bases and the J segment 7 bases; nucleotides outside the gene matches: 14. CDR3 coding DNA: TGTGCCATCGGGTCGGGGGGAGGGATGGGGAATGAGCAGTTCTTC. Its protein is CAIGSGGGMGNEQFF.

The V call is TRBV28, the J call TRBJ1-5, with D possibly being TRBD1 (6 bases). The germline gives CDR1 MDHEN, CDR2 SYDVKM. The CDR3 spans 16 residues. Trimming took 2 bases from V and 3 from J, leaving 14 bases between them. CDR3 DNA: TGTGCCAGCAGTTTACAACCGACAGGTCCCAATCAGCCCCAGCATTTT. It is translated as CASSLQPTGPNQPQHF. Full variable domain (remainder filled in from reference TRBV28 and TRBJ1-5): DVKVTQSSRYLVKRTGEKVFLECVQDMDHENMFWYRQDPGLGLRLIYFSYDVKMKEKGDIPEGYSVSREKKERFSLILESASTNQTSMYLCASSLQPTGPNQPQHFGDGTRLSIL.

V gene TRBV28 combines with J gene TRBJ2-1, with TRBD1 identical over 9 bases. Germline CDR1 MDHEN, CDR2 SYDVKM. There are 18 residues in the CDR3. Trimming took 6 bases from V and 0 from J; bases not matched to a gene: 12. CDR3 nucleotides: TGTGCCAGCAGACCGGGACAGGGCAATCCCCCCTCCTACAATGAGCAGTTCTTC. Protein product: CASRPGQGNPPSYNEQFF.

The genes are TRBV25-1 and TRBJ2-5; possible D gene TRBD2, 6 bases. The CDR3 has 16 residues. CDR1 and CDR2 (germline): MGHDK, SYGVNS. V lost 5 bases and J lost 5, with 21 bases in between. CDR3 in DNA: TGTGCCAGCAGTAAACTAACTCAGGGTGGGGGGGAGACCCAGTACTTC. Protein product: CASSKLTQGGGETQYF.

The rearrangement uses TRBV14 and TRBJ2-7, with a possible D match to TRBD2 (7 bases). Trimming pared 2 bases from V and 8 bases from J, leaving 16 bases between. The CDR3 sequence is 14 residues long. In germline, CDR1 is SGHDN, CDR2 FVKESK. CDR3 DNA sequence: TGTGCCAGCAGCCAAAAAGACGCGGGGGCCCAGCAGTACTTC. Translated: CASSQKDAGAQQYF.

The V and J genes are TRBV21-1 and TRBJ1-2; the D call in the table, TRBD1, was not verified against the DNA. TRBV21-1 is deemed a pseudogene. CDR3 size: 14 residues. The chain's CDR3 is CASSTQGAPRGYTF. The CDR3 DNA is TGTGCCAGCAGCACACAGGGGGCGCCTAGGGGCTACACCTTC.

The rearrangement links TRBV15 to TRBJ2-5; 12 nucleotides align to TRBD1. V lost 3 bases to trimming and J lost 5 bases; unmatched junction nucleotides: 4. Per germline, CDR1 LNHNV and CDR2 YYDKDF (reference sequence). This CDR3 spans 15 amino acids. The CDR3 region is CATSRGQGAAETQYF. DNA of the CDR3: TGTGCCACCAGCAGGGGACAGGGGGCCGCGGAGACCCAGTACTTC.

The gene calls are TRBV25-1 and TRBJ2-3; TRBD2 agrees at 8 bases. Germline V gene sequence: CDR1 MGHDK, CDR2 SYGVNS. The CDR3 sequence is 16 residues long. With 6 bases clipped from V and 6 bases from J, the junction kept 14 bases outside the gene matches. In DNA form, the CDR3 reads TGTGCCAGCAGGAGGGGGGCGGGAGGACTTGCGGATACGCAGTATTTT. Translated: CASRRGAGGLADTQYF.

V and J are TRBV7-9 and TRBJ2-7, with 7 nucleotides matching TRBD1. J gave up 6 bases and V 5 bases, and 13 bases lay outside the gene matches. CDR3 size: 15 residues. CDR1 SEHNR and CDR2 FQNEAQ come from the germline V gene (reference sequence). CDR3 sequence reads: CASSPNRDSTCEQYF. CDR3 bases: TGTGCCAGCAGCCCTAACCGGGACAGTACATGCGAGCAGTACTTC.

This clone was detected once. The chain uses TRBV5-4 and TRBJ2-2; 11 bases fit TRBD2. Germline V CDR1 and CDR2: SGHNT, YYREEE (reference sequence). The CDR3 has 16 residues. Trimming cost V 1 base and J 5 bases; bases outside gene matches: 4. The CDR3 nucleotides are TGTGCCAGCAGCTTGTGGCGACTAGCGGGAACCGGGGAGCTGTTTTTT. It encodes CASSLWRLAGTGELFF. The full variable domain, rest sourced from reference TRBV5-4 and TRBJ2-2, is ETGVTQSPTHLIKTRGQQVTLRCSSQSGHNTVSWYQQALGQGPQFIFQYYREEENGRGNFPPRFSGLQFPNYSSELNVNALELDDSALYLCASSLWRLAGTGELFFGEGSRLTVL.

This sequence joins TRBV5-1 and TRBJ1-1; no clear D gene. CDR1 and CDR2 (germline): SGHRS, YFSETQ. This CDR3 spans 14 amino acids. Deletions cut 3 bases from V and 3 bases from J, with 12 bases between. The CDR3 nucleotides read TGCGCCAGCAGCTGTGACATCTACCACACTGAAGCTTTCTTT. Amino acids: CASSCDIYHTEAFF.

The V gene is TRBV15, the J gene TRBJ2-5; 16 nucleotides match TRBD2. In germline, CDR1 is LNHNV, CDR2 YYDKDF (reference sequence). The V segment lost 1 base and the J segment 5 bases; nucleotides outside the gene matches: 4. The CDR3 has 17 amino acids. CDR3 sequence reads: CATSRGGTSGRDETQYF. The CDR3 bases are TGTGCCACCAGCAGAGGAGGGACTAGCGGGAGGGATGAGACCCAGTACTTC.

The rearrangement links TRBV4-1 to TRBJ1-1, with TRBD1 matching over 7 bases. V trimming: 1 base; J trimming: 5 bases; junction bases outside the gene matches: 7. The CDR3 runs 15 residues. Germline assignment: CDR1 MGHRA and CDR2 YSYEKL. CDR3 protein: CASSQAPGQITEAFF. Written as DNA, the CDR3 is TGCGCCAGCAGCCAAGCCCCGGGACAGATAACTGAAGCTTTCTTT.

The rearrangement uses TRBV9 and TRBJ2-2; perhaps TRBD2 as D (6 bases). Trimming took 0 bases from V and 6 from J, leaving 18 bases between them. CDR3 length equals 17 residues. CDR1 SGDLS and CDR2 YYNGEE come from the germline V gene. The chain's CDR3 is CASSVGGEGALAGELFF. The CDR3 bases are TGTGCCAGCAGCGTAGGGGGGGAAGGGGCTTTAGCCGGGGAGCTGTTTTTT.

J is TRBJ2-1 and V is TRBV14, with TRBD2 matching over 10 bases. V lost 4 bases and J lost 8; bases outside the gene matches: 14. Germline CDR1 and CDR2: SGHDN and FVKESK. CDR3 size: 17 residues. The CDR3 region is CASSPSAASGRIDEQFF. As DNA, the CDR3 is TGTGCCAGCAGCCCCAGTGCGGCTAGCGGGAGAATTGATGAGCAGTTCTTC.

V usage is TRBV28 and J usage is TRBJ1-1; D remains ambiguous. The V end was cut by 0 bases, the J end by 8 bases, with 13 bases between. This CDR3 is 14 amino acids long. Germline values: CDR1 MDHEN, CDR2 SYDVKM. CDR3 amino acids: CASSLWSGEEEAFF. The CDR3 DNA reads as TGTGCCAGCAGTTTATGGTCAGGCGAAGAGGAAGCTTTCTTT.

This chain's CDR3 is CASSLKTGTARGYTF. CDR3 coding DNA: TGCGCCAGCAGCTTGAAGACAGGCACCGCCCGGGGCTACACCTTC. The chain joins TRBV5-1 to TRBJ1-2, with a weak D call TRBD1 (6 bases). From germline, CDR1 is SGHRS and CDR2 YFSETQ. V was cut by 1 base and J by 8 bases, with 18 bases left in between. CDR3 size: 15 residues.

This clone was detected a few times. The rearrangement uses TRBV19 and TRBJ2-3; D is unclear. This CDR3 contains 12 residues. V shed 6 bases and J shed 0 bases, with 4 bases lying between them. Germline loops: CDR1 LNHDA, CDR2 SQIVND (reference sequence). The CDR3 loop is CASSGSTDTQYF. CDR3 bases: TGTGCCAGTAGCGGGAGCACAGATACGCAGTATTTT.

The chain is built from TRBV7-7 and TRBJ2-3; 10 bases agree with TRBD2. Germline V gives CDR1 SSHAT, CDR2 FNYEAQ (reference sequence). The CDR3 is 14 amino acids. CDR3 DNA: TGTGCTAGCCATCAGCTAGCGGGGGAAGATACGCAGTATTTT. Encoded protein: CASHQLAGEDTQYF.

This clone was detected a few times. This chain connects TRBV4-1 to TRBJ1-4, with 8 bases that match TRBD1. V lost 4 bases, J lost 8 bases, and 6 bases stayed unmatched. The germline V gene encodes CDR1 MGHRA and CDR2 YSYEKL. The CDR3 spans 14 residues. This CDR3 reads CASSPGQGWEKLFF. Here the CDR3 DNA reads TGCGCCAGCAGCCCCGGACAGGGTTGGGAAAAACTGTTTTTT.